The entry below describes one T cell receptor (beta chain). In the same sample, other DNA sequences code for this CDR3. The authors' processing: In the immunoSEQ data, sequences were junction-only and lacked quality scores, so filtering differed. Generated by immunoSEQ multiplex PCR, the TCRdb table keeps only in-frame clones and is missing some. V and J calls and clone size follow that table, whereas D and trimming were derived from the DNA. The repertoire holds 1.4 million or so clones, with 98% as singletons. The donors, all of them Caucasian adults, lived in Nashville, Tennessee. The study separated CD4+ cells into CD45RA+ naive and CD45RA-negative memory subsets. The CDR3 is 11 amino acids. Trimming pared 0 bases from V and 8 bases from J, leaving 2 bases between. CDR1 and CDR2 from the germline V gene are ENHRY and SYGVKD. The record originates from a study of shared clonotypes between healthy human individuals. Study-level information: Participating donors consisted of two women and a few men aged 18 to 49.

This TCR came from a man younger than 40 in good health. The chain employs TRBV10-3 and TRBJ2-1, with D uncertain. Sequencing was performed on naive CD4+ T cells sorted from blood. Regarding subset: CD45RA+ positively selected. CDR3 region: CAISESHEQFF. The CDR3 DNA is TGTGCCATCAGTGAGTCGCATGAGCAGTTCTTC.